The rows below give T cell receptor beta chains drawn from one sample of a study of CD8 T cells in ankylosing spondylitis. TCRdb ran MiXCR on the 5' RACE reads and lists one entry per CDR3 protein. The sample has around 440,000 distinct CDR3 sequences, roughly a sixth seen once; the top ten hold over 1%. The source material was blood, either unsorted or a sorted T cell fraction (not recorded which). The receptors come from a male donor with ankylosing spondylitis. Both conserved end residues are part of each CDR3. D genes are given only for firm matches. A clone size is listed for some rows: how often the clone was seen (once, few, many), or a class if it is expanded.

CDR3aa: CASSSQGEVGTDTQYF
CDR3nt: TGTGCCAGCAGCTCTCAGGGGGAGGTAGGCACAGATACGCAGTATTTT
j_gene: TRBJ2-3
abundance: few
v_gene: TRBV5-5
d_gene: NA

CDR3aa: CASSQEKRGGRYEQFF
CDR3nt: TGCGCCAGCAGCCAAGAGAAGCGGGGGGGCCGGTATGAGCAGTTCTTC
j_gene: TRBJ2-1
abundance: NA
v_gene: TRBV4-1
d_gene: TRBD2

CDR3aa: CSAWGTNYYNEQFF
CDR3nt: TGCAGTGCTTGGGGGACCAATTACTACAATGAGCAGTTCTTC
j_gene: TRBJ2-1
abundance: many
v_gene: TRBV20-1
d_gene: NA

CDR3aa: CASSQDPRVMETQYF
CDR3nt: TGCGCCAGCAGCCAAGATCCGCGGGTAATGGAGACCCAGTACTTC
j_gene: TRBJ2-5
abundance: NA
v_gene: TRBV4-1
d_gene: NA

CDR3aa: CASSTGSLSGANVLTF
CDR3nt: TGTGCCAGCAGTACGGGATCCCTCTCTGGGGCCAACGTCCTGACTTTC
j_gene: TRBJ2-6
abundance: few
v_gene: TRBV6-1
d_gene: NA

CDR3aa: CASSEQGLAYEQYF
CDR3nt: TGTGCCAGCAGTGAGCAGGGACTAGCCTACGAGCAGTACTTC
j_gene: TRBJ2-7
abundance: NA
v_gene: TRBV12-3/TRBV12-4
d_gene: TRBD2

CDR3aa: CSPLAGTEDTQYF
CDR3nt: TGCAGTCCCCTAGCGGGAACCGAAGATACGCAGTATTTT
j_gene: TRBJ2-3
abundance: NA
v_gene: TRBV20-1
d_gene: TRBD2

CDR3aa: CASRTGTSSQPQHF
CDR3nt: TGTGCCAGCAGAACCGGGACTTCCTCTCAGCCCCAGCATTTT
j_gene: TRBJ1-5
abundance: NA
v_gene: TRBV6-2/TRBV6-3
d_gene: NA

CDR3aa: CASSLRLTPTDTQYF
CDR3nt: TGTGCCAGCAGCTTACGACTAACCCCCACAGATACGCAGTATTTT
j_gene: TRBJ2-3
abundance: NA
v_gene: TRBV7-8
d_gene: NA

CDR3aa: CAWNPPAADTQYF
CDR3nt: TGTGCCTGGAACCCGCCGGCGGCAGATACGCAGTATTTT
j_gene: TRBJ2-3
abundance: NA
v_gene: TRBV30
d_gene: NA

CDR3aa: CACSSRGTSGNSRFGTQYF
CDR3nt: TGTGCCTGCAGTTCTAGGGGGACTAGCGGGAACTCGAGGTTCGGTACGCAGTATTTT
j_gene: TRBJ2-3
abundance: NA
v_gene: TRBV12-3/TRBV12-4
d_gene: TRBD2

CDR3aa: CASISGGTGSYNEQFF
CDR3nt: TGTGCCAGCATCTCCGGAGGGACAGGGTCCTACAATGAGCAGTTCTTC
j_gene: TRBJ2-1
abundance: NA
v_gene: TRBV6-2/TRBV6-3
d_gene: TRBD1

CDR3aa: CASSSAGDEQYF
CDR3nt: TGTGCCAGCAGCTCGGCGGGGGACGAGCAGTACTTC
j_gene: TRBJ2-7
abundance: NA
v_gene: TRBV7-9
d_gene: TRBD2

CDR3aa: CSARATGRTDTQYF
CDR3nt: TGCAGTGCTAGAGCGACAGGGCGGACAGATACGCAGTATTTT
j_gene: TRBJ2-3
abundance: many
v_gene: TRBV20-1
d_gene: TRBD1

CDR3aa: CASSSGSLSGNTIYF
CDR3nt: TGTGCCAGCAGCTCCGGGAGCCTCTCTGGAAACACCATATATTTT
j_gene: TRBJ1-3
abundance: many
v_gene: TRBV7-2
d_gene: NA

CDR3aa: CASSVGDREGTEAFF
CDR3nt: TGTGCCAGCAGCGTGGGGGACAGGGAGGGGACTGAAGCTTTCTTT
j_gene: TRBJ1-1
abundance: few
v_gene: TRBV9
d_gene: TRBD1

CDR3aa: CASSPQEAIYSYNEQFF
CDR3nt: TGTGCCAGCAGCCCCCAAGAGGCTATTTACTCCTACAATGAGCAGTTCTTC
j_gene: TRBJ2-1
abundance: few
v_gene: TRBV7-9
d_gene: NA

CDR3aa: CASSLANTVQETQYF
CDR3nt: TGTGCCAGCAGCTTAGCGAATACAGTCCAAGAGACCCAGTACTTC
j_gene: TRBJ2-5
abundance: NA
v_gene: TRBV7-9
d_gene: NA

CDR3aa: CASSESGRGAYNEQFF
CDR3nt: TGCGCCAGCAGTGAGTCAGGGAGAGGGGCCTACAATGAGCAGTTCTTC
j_gene: TRBJ2-1
abundance: NA
v_gene: TRBV10-1
d_gene: NA

CDR3aa: CATSRADRGQETQYF
CDR3nt: TGTGCCACCAGCAGGGCAGACAGGGGACAAGAGACCCAGTACTTC
j_gene: TRBJ2-5
abundance: NA
v_gene: TRBV15
d_gene: TRBD1

CDR3aa: CASSQTSGGAETQYF
CDR3nt: TGTGCCAGCAGCCAGACTAGCGGGGGGGCCGAGACCCAGTACTTC
j_gene: TRBJ2-5
abundance: NA
v_gene: TRBV3-1
d_gene: TRBD2

CDR3aa: CSVDGTESGNTIYF
CDR3nt: TGCAGCGTTGATGGGACAGAGTCTGGAAACACCATATATTTT
j_gene: TRBJ1-3
abundance: few
v_gene: TRBV29-1
d_gene: TRBD1

CDR3aa: CAISDSRGGAEYEQFF
CDR3nt: TGTGCCATCAGTGATAGTCGCGGGGGGGCAGAATATGAGCAGTTCTTC
j_gene: TRBJ2-1
abundance: NA
v_gene: TRBV10-3
d_gene: TRBD2

CDR3aa: CSAPLAGGSYNEQFF
CDR3nt: TGCAGTGCGCCACTAGCGGGAGGGTCGTACAATGAGCAGTTCTTC
j_gene: TRBJ2-1
abundance: few
v_gene: TRBV20-1
d_gene: TRBD2

CDR3aa: CAWSHSRTSGGRDTQYF
CDR3nt: TGTGCCTGGAGTCATAGCCGGACTAGCGGGGGACGAGATACGCAGTATTTT
j_gene: TRBJ2-3
abundance: NA
v_gene: TRBV30
d_gene: TRBD2

CDR3aa: CASSQGMEPANYGYTF
CDR3nt: TGCGCCAGCAGCCAGGGGATGGAGCCGGCTAACTATGGCTACACCTTC
j_gene: TRBJ1-2
abundance: few
v_gene: TRBV4-1
d_gene: NA

CDR3aa: CASSRLRGTDGAFF
CDR3nt: TGTGCCAGCAGCCGACTCCGAGGGACCGACGGAGCTTTCTTT
j_gene: TRBJ1-1
abundance: NA
v_gene: TRBV5-8
d_gene: NA

CDR3aa: CAISGLAGAKETQYF
CDR3nt: TGTGCCATCAGTGGACTAGCGGGGGCTAAAGAGACCCAGTACTTC
j_gene: TRBJ2-5
abundance: NA
v_gene: TRBV10-3
d_gene: TRBD2

CDR3aa: CASSRLLDPLHF
CDR3nt: TGTGCCAGTAGCCGCTTGCTCGACCCCCTCCACTTT
j_gene: TRBJ1-6
abundance: NA
v_gene: TRBV6-6
d_gene: NA

CDR3aa: CASDSGNPNTEAFF
CDR3nt: TGCGCCAGCGACTCCGGGAACCCCAACACTGAAGCTTTCTTT
j_gene: TRBJ1-1
abundance: NA
v_gene: TRBV5-1
d_gene: NA

CDR3aa: CASSLVRGQYSNQPQHF
CDR3nt: TGTGCCAGCAGTTTAGTGAGGGGACAGTATAGCAATCAGCCCCAGCATTTT
j_gene: TRBJ1-5
abundance: NA
v_gene: TRBV28
d_gene: TRBD1

CDR3aa: CASSIQAGSGGGEQFF
CDR3nt: TGTGCCAGCAGCATCCAAGCGGGTAGCGGGGGGGGTGAGCAGTTCTTC
j_gene: TRBJ2-1
abundance: NA
v_gene: TRBV7-2
d_gene: TRBD2

CDR3aa: CASSEGWRLRNTEAFF
CDR3nt: TGTGCCAGCAGTGAGGGTTGGAGACTCCGGAACACTGAAGCTTTCTTT
j_gene: TRBJ1-1
abundance: NA
v_gene: TRBV6-1
d_gene: NA

CDR3aa: CASSEVTGARYNEQFF
CDR3nt: TGTGCCAGCAGTGAAGTGACAGGCGCTCGCTACAATGAGCAGTTCTTC
j_gene: TRBJ2-1
abundance: few
v_gene: TRBV2
d_gene: NA

CDR3aa: CASSLRRTDTYEQYF
CDR3nt: TGTGCCAGCAGTTTAAGGCGGACAGATACCTACGAGCAGTACTTC
j_gene: TRBJ2-7
abundance: NA
v_gene: TRBV27
d_gene: NA

CDR3aa: CASSTQVTYVTEAFF
CDR3nt: TGTGCCAGCAGCACCCAAGTTACATACGTGACTGAAGCTTTCTTT
j_gene: TRBJ1-1
abundance: few
v_gene: TRBV6-1
d_gene: NA

CDR3aa: CASSPSQTGSNTQYF
CDR3nt: TGTGCCAGCTCACCCTCTCAAACAGGGTCAAATACGCAGTATTTT
j_gene: TRBJ2-3
abundance: few
v_gene: TRBV18
d_gene: NA

CDR3aa: CSARGRGVETQYF
CDR3nt: TGCAGTGCTAGAGGTAGAGGGGTGGAGACCCAGTACTTC
j_gene: TRBJ2-5
abundance: NA
v_gene: TRBV20-1
d_gene: NA

CDR3aa: CSARDVGGAADTQYF
CDR3nt: TGCAGTGCTAGAGATGTGGGAGGGGCGGCAGATACGCAGTATTTT
j_gene: TRBJ2-3
abundance: few
v_gene: TRBV20-1
d_gene: TRBD2

CDR3aa: CASSPRAGGSTEAFF
CDR3nt: TGTGCCAGCAGTCCCCGTGCGGGCGGTAGCACTGAAGCTTTCTTT
j_gene: TRBJ1-1
abundance: few
v_gene: TRBV12-3/TRBV12-4
d_gene: NA

CDR3aa: CASSSTKYANTGELFF
CDR3nt: TGTGCCAGCAGCTCGACAAAATACGCGAACACCGGGGAGCTGTTTTTT
j_gene: TRBJ2-2
abundance: NA
v_gene: TRBV11-2
d_gene: NA

CDR3aa: CSARDTGELFF
CDR3nt: TGCAGTGCTAGGGACACCGGGGAGCTGTTTTTT
j_gene: TRBJ2-2
abundance: few
v_gene: TRBV20-1
d_gene: NA

CDR3aa: CASSEHGSRNEQYF
CDR3nt: TGTGCCAGCAGTGAACACGGGAGTCGTAACGAGCAGTACTTC
j_gene: TRBJ2-7
abundance: NA
v_gene: TRBV6-1
d_gene: NA

CDR3aa: CASSRGGLDFTDTQYF
CDR3nt: TGCGCCAGCAGCCGGGGGGGCCTCGACTTCACAGATACGCAGTATTTT
j_gene: TRBJ2-3
abundance: NA
v_gene: TRBV4-3
d_gene: NA

CDR3aa: CASSRSLSNTEAFF
CDR3nt: TGTGCCAGCAGTCGTTCACTCTCGAACACTGAAGCTTTCTTT
j_gene: TRBJ1-1
abundance: few
v_gene: TRBV6-1
d_gene: NA

CDR3aa: CSAPRTANTEAFF
CDR3nt: TGCAGTGCTCCGAGGACAGCAAACACTGAAGCTTTCTTT
j_gene: TRBJ1-1
abundance: few
v_gene: TRBV20-1
d_gene: NA

CDR3aa: CASSPRSSGANVLTF
CDR3nt: TGCGCCAGCAGTCCCCGTAGCTCTGGGGCCAACGTCCTGACTTTC
j_gene: TRBJ2-6
abundance: few
v_gene: TRBV5-1
d_gene: NA

CDR3aa: CASSLRTGGQYF
CDR3nt: TGTGCCAGCAGTCTAAGGACAGGGGGGCAGTACTTC
j_gene: TRBJ2-7
abundance: NA
v_gene: TRBV12-3/TRBV12-4
d_gene: TRBD1

CDR3aa: CSARVILAKNIQYF
CDR3nt: TGCAGTGCTAGAGTAATCTTAGCCAAAAACATTCAGTACTTC
j_gene: TRBJ2-4
abundance: few
v_gene: TRBV20-1
d_gene: NA

CDR3aa: CASMAVGGAITGELFF
CDR3nt: TGTGCCAGCATGGCCGTCGGCGGAGCCATCACCGGGGAGCTGTTTTTT
j_gene: TRBJ2-2
abundance: few
v_gene: TRBV5-5
d_gene: NA

CDR3aa: CASRSRVDHYEQYF
CDR3nt: TGCGCCAGCAGGTCCAGGGTGGATCATTACGAGCAGTACTTC
j_gene: TRBJ2-7
abundance: NA
v_gene: TRBV5-1
d_gene: NA

CDR3aa: CASSPQGLGPTDTQYF
CDR3nt: TGTGCCAGCAGCCCACAGGGGTTGGGGCCCACAGATACGCAGTATTTT
j_gene: TRBJ2-3
abundance: few
v_gene: TRBV4-2
d_gene: TRBD1

CDR3aa: CASTPQSGNTEAFF
CDR3nt: TGTGCCAGCACCCCACAGAGTGGGAACACTGAAGCTTTCTTT
j_gene: TRBJ1-1
abundance: NA
v_gene: TRBV6-2/TRBV6-3
d_gene: NA

CDR3aa: CSVKDRVRNEQFF
CDR3nt: TGCAGTGTTAAGGACAGGGTGAGGAATGAGCAGTTCTTC
j_gene: TRBJ2-1
abundance: few
v_gene: TRBV20-1
d_gene: TRBD1

CDR3aa: CASSLAGGGNQPQHF
CDR3nt: TGTGCCAGCAGCTTGGCGGGGGGAGGCAATCAGCCCCAGCATTTT
j_gene: TRBJ1-5
abundance: few
v_gene: TRBV5-6
d_gene: NA

CDR3aa: CASSPRTGDFNEQFF
CDR3nt: TGTGCCAGCAGCCCGCGGACAGGTGATTTCAATGAGCAGTTCTTC
j_gene: TRBJ2-1
abundance: NA
v_gene: TRBV12-3/TRBV12-4
d_gene: TRBD1

CDR3aa: CASKELGNTGELFF
CDR3nt: TGTGCCAGCAAGGAGTTAGGAAACACCGGGGAGCTGTTTTTT
j_gene: TRBJ2-2
abundance: few
v_gene: TRBV2
d_gene: NA

CDR3aa: CATVISPGAPQQYF
CDR3nt: TGTGCCACCGTTATTTCTCCGGGGGCGCCTCAGCAGTACTTC
j_gene: TRBJ2-7
abundance: NA
v_gene: TRBV6-2/TRBV6-3
d_gene: NA